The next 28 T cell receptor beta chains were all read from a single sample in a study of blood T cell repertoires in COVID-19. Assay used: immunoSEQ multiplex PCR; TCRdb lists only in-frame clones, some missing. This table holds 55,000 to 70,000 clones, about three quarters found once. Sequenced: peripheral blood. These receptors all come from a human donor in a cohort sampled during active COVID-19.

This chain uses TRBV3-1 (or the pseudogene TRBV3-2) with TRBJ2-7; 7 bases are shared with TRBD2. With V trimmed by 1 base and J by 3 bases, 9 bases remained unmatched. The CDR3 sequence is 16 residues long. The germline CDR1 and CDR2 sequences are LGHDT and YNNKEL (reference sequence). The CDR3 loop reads CASSQVGGSNGYEQYF. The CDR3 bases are TGTGCCAGCAGCCAAGTCGGCGGGAGTAACGGCTACGAGCAGTACTTC.

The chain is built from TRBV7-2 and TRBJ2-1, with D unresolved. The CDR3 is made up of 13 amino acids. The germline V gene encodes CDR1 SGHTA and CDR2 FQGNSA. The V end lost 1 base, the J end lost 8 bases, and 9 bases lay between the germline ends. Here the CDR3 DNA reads TGTGCCAGCAGCTTAGTGGTCAGGTATGAGCAGTTCTTC. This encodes CASSLVVRYEQFF.

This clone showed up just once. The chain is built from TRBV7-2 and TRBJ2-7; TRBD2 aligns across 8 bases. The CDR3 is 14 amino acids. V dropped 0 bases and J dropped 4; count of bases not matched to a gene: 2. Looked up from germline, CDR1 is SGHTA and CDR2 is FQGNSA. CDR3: CASSLAAGAYEQYF. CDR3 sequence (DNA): TGTGCCAGCAGCTTAGCAGCGGGGGCTTACGAGCAGTACTTC. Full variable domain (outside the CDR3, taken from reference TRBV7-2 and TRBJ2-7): GAGVSQSPSNKVTEKGKDVELRCDPISGHTALYWYRQSLGQGLEFLIYFQGNSAPDKSGLPSDRFSAERTGGSVSTLTIQRTQQEDSAVYLCASSLAAGAYEQYFGPGTRLTVT.

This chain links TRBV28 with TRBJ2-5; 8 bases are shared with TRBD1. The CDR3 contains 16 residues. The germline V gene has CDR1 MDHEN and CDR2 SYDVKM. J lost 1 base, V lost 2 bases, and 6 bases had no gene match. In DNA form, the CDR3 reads TGTGCCAGCAGTTTAGGACAGGGTCGCCCCCAAGAGACCCAGTACTTC. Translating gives CASSLGQGRPQETQYF.

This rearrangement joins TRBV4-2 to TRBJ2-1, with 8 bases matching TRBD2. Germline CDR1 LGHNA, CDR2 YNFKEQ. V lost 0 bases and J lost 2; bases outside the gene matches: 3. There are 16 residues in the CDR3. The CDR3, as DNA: TGTGCCAGCAGCCAAGATAGCGGGGCTACCTACAATGAGCAGTTCTTC. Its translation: CASSQDSGATYNEQFF.

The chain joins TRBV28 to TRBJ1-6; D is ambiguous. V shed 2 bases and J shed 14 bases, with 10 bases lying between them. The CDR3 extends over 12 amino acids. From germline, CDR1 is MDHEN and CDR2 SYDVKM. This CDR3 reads CASSLQEEALHF. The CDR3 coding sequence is TGTGCCAGCAGTTTACAGGAGGAAGCCCTCCACTTT.

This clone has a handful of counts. The CDR3 DNA reads as TGTGCCAGCAGCACCTACTTTGAGGGGGCAGGCTACACCTTC. It specifies CASSTYFEGAGYTF. The chain uses TRBV7-2 and TRBJ1-2; TRBD1 matches at 7 bases. The CDR3 contains 14 residues. The V gene's germline CDR1 is SGHTA and CDR2 FQGNSA. Trimming cost V 5 bases and J 8 bases; bases outside gene matches: 11. Full variable domain (remainder filled in from reference TRBV7-2 and TRBJ1-2): GAGVSQSPSNKVTEKGKDVELRCDPISGHTALYWYRQSLGQGLEFLIYFQGNSAPDKSGLPSDRFSAERTGGSVSTLTIQRTQQEDSAVYLCASSTYFEGAGYTFGSGTRLTVV.

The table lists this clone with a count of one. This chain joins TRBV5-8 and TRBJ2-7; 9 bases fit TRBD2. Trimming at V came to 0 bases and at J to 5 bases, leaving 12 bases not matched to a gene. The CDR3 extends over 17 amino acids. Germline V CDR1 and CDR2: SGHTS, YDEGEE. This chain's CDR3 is CASSLELGGRAPHEQYF. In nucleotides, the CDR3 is TGTGCCAGCAGCTTGGAACTGGGCGGGAGGGCCCCCCACGAGCAGTACTTC.

CDR3 amino acids: CASSSGTVNNEQFF. CDR3 DNA: TGTGCCAGCAGCTCCGGGACAGTAAACAATGAGCAGTTCTTC. The chain couples TRBV5-6 to TRBJ2-1; 7 positions match TRBD1. Germline V gene data show CDR1 as SGHDT and CDR2 as YYEEEE. The CDR3 extends over 14 amino acids. V lost 3 bases, J lost 5 bases, and 5 bases stayed unmatched. Based on the CDR3 plus reference TRBV5-6 and TRBJ2-1, the full variable domain is DAGVTQSPTHLIKTRGQQVTLRCSPKSGHDTVSWYQQALGQGPQFIFQYYEEEERQRGNFPDRFSGHQFPNYSSELNVNALLLGDSALYLCASSSGTVNNEQFFGPGTRLTVL.

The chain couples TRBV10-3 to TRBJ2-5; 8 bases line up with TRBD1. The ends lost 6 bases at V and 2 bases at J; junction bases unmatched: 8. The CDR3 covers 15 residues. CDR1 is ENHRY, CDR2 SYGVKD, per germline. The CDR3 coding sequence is TGTGCCATCAGCCCACGACAGGGGACGCAAGAGACCCAGTACTTC. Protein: CAISPRQGTQETQYF.

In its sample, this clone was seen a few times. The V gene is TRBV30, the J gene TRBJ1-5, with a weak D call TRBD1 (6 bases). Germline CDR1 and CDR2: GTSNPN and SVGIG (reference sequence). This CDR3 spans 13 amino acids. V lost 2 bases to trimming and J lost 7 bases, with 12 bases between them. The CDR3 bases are TGTGCCTGGAGTTCATCAGGGGACCAGCCCCAGCATTTT. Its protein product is CAWSSSGDQPQHF.

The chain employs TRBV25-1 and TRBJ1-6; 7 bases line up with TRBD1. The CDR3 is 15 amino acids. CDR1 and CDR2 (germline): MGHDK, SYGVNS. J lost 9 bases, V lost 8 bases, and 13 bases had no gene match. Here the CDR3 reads CASSSQGPIISPLHF. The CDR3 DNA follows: TGTGCCAGCTCTTCACAGGGGCCAATTATTTCACCCCTCCACTTT.

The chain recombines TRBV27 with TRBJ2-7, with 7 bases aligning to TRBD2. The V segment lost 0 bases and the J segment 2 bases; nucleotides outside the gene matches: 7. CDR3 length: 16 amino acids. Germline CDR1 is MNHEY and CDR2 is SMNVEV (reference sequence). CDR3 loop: CASSLSFPSGPYEQYF. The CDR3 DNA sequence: TGTGCCAGCAGTTTATCGTTCCCTAGCGGCCCCTACGAGCAGTACTTC.

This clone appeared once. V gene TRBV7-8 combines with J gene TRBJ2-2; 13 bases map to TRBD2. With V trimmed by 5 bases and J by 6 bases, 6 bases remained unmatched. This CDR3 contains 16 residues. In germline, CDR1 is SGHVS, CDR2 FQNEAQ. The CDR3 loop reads CASSPGLAGVSGELFF. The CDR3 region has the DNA TGTGCCAGCAGCCCCGGACTAGCGGGAGTTTCCGGGGAGCTGTTTTTT.

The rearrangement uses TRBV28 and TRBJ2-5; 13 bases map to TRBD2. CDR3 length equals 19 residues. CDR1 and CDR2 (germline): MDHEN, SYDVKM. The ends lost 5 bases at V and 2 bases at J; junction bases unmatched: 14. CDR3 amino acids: CASSRLPGLAGRLQETQYF. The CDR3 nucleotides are TGTGCCAGCAGTCGGCTGCCGGGACTAGCGGGGAGGTTACAAGAGACCCAGTACTTC. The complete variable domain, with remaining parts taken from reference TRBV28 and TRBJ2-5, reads DVKVTQSSRYLVKRTGEKVFLECVQDMDHENMFWYRQDPGLGLRLIYFSYDVKMKEKGDIPEGYSVSREKKERFSLILESASTNQTSMYLCASSRLPGLAGRLQETQYFGPGTRLLVL.

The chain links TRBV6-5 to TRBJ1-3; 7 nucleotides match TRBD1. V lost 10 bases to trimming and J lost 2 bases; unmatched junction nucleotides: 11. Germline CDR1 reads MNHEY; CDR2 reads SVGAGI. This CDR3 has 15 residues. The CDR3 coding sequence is TGTGCCACCTCCGACAGGGTGGCTGCTGGAAACACCATATATTTT. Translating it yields CATSDRVAAGNTIYF.

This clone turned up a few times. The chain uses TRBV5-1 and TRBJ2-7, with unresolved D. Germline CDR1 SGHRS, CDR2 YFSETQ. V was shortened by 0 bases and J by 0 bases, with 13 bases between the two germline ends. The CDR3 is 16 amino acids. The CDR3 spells CASSLEVAATSYEQYF. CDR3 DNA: TGCGCCAGCAGCTTGGAAGTAGCCGCAACCTCCTACGAGCAGTACTTC.

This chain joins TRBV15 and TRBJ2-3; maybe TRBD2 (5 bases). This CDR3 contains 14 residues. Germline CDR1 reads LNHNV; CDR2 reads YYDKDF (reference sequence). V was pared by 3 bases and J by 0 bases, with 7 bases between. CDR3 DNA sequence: TGTGCCACCAGCAGCGGGAAAAGCACAGATACGCAGTATTTT. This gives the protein CATSSGKSTDTQYF.

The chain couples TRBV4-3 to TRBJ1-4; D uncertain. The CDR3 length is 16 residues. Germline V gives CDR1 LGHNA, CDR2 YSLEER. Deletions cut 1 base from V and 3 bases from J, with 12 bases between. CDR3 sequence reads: CASSQGAGIANEKLFF. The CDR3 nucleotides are TGCGCCAGCAGCCAAGGGGCGGGTATTGCTAATGAAAAACTGTTTTTT.

The CDR3, as DNA: TGTGCCAGCAGCAAGACGGTCGACAGGGCTACTAGCACAGATACGCAGTATTTT. This sequence encodes CASSKTVDRATSTDTQYF. This chain links TRBV9 with TRBJ2-3, with TRBD1 matching over 7 bases. Germline CDR1 SGDLS, CDR2 YYNGEE. CDR3 length: 18 amino acids. V was clipped by 4 bases and J by 0 bases; unmatched bases: 14.

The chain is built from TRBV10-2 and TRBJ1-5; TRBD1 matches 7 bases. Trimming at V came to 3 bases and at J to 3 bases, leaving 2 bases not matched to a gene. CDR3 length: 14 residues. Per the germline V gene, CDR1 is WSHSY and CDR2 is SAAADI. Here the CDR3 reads CASSDGQVNQPQHF. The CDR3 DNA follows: TGCGCCAGCAGTGATGGACAGGTCAATCAGCCCCAGCATTTT.

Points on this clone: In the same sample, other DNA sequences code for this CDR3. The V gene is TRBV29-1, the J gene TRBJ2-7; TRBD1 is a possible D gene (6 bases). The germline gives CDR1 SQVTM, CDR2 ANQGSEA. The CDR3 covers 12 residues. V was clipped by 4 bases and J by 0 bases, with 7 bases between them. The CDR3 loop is CSVVQGSYEQYF. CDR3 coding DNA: TGCAGCGTTGTACAGGGCTCCTACGAGCAGTACTTC.

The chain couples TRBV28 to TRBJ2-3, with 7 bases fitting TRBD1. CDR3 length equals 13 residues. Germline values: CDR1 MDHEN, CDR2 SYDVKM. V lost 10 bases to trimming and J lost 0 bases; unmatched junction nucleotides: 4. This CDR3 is CATRDSSTDTQYF. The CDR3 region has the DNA TGTGCCACCCGGGACAGTAGCACAGATACGCAGTATTTT.

CDR3 in DNA: TGTGCCAGCGGGCCTTATGGCTACGAGCAGTACTTC. It encodes CASGPYGYEQYF. The rearrangement links TRBV2 to TRBJ2-7; D is ambiguous. The CDR3 covers 12 residues. Between the trimmed V and J ends, which lost 8 bases and 3 bases, there was a span of 11 bases. CDR1 is SNHLY, CDR2 FYNNEI, per germline.

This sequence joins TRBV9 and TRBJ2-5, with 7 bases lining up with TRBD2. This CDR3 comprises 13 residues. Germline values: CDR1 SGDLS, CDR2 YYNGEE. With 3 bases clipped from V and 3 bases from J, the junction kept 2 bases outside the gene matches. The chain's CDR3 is CASSAGREETQYF. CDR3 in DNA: TGTGCCAGCAGCGCAGGGAGGGAAGAGACCCAGTACTTC.

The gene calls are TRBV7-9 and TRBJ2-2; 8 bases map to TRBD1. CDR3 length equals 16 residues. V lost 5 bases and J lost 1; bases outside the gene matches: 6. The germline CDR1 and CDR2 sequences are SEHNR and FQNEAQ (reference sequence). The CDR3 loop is CASSPAGTGNTGELFF. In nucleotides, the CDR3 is TGTGCCAGCAGCCCAGCCGGGACAGGGAACACCGGGGAGCTGTTTTTT.

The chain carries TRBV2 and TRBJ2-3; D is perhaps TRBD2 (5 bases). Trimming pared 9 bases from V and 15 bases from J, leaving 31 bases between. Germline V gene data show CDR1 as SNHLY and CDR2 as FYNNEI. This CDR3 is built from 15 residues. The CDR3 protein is CASTGSPPGTHYFYF. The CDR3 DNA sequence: TGTGCCAGTACGGGAAGTCCCCCCGGTACCCACTATTTCTATTTT.

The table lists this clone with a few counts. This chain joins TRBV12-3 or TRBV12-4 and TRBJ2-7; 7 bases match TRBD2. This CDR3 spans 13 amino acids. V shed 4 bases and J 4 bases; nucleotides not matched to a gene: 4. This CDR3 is CASSSSGPYEQYF. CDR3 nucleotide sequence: TGTGCCAGCAGTTCTAGCGGTCCGTACGAGCAGTACTTC.